This T cell receptor (beta chain) derives from a study of T cells in localized non-small cell lung cancer. Findings of the study overall: Longer overall survival accompanied higher blood T cell density. Since sequencing was restricted to only one region of the tumor, intratumor heterogeneity remains a possibility. Uninvolved adjacent lung had more T cell clonality than any other tissue, topping tumor. A median around 57 of the top 100 tumor clones appeared in adjacent lung.

This CDR3 comprises 16 residues. V lost 2 bases to trimming and J lost 5 bases, with 19 bases between them. Germline V gene sequence: CDR1 SGHRS, CDR2 YFSETQ. Worth noting for this clone: Its antigen is still unknown.

Libraries were prepared by immunoSEQ multiplex PCR; TCRdb keeps only in-frame clonotypes and omits some of them. This table holds roughly 89,000 clones, approximately 90% found once. The receptor's source is a woman aged 40 to 75 with stage II squamous cell lung carcinoma. Material: PBMCs, obtained before any cancer treatment. The chain couples TRBV5-1 to TRBJ1-1, with D possibly being TRBD1 (5 bases). CDR3 loop: CASSLYPGRGETEAFF. The CDR3 coding sequence is TGCGCCAGCAGCTTATACCCGGGTAGGGGCGAGACTGAAGCTTTCTTT.